This TCR beta chain was recorded in a study of CD8 T cells in ankylosing spondylitis. This clonotype was found many times. CDR3 size: 18 residues. The V end was cut by 5 bases, the J end by 4 bases, with 24 bases between. Looked up from germline, CDR1 is SGHTA and CDR2 is FQGTGA. TCRdb independently ran MiXCR on the 5' RACE reads; one entry per CDR3 protein. The sample holds about 240,000 distinct CDR3 sequences; roughly 10% are singletons and the top ten take about 6.8%. The gene calls are TRBV7-3 and TRBJ2-1, with D tentatively TRBD1 or TRBD2 (5 bases each). Sequenced input: blood, either unsorted or a sorted T cell fraction (not recorded which). This TCR came from a male donor with ankylosing spondylitis or in good health (not recorded which). In DNA, the CDR3 is TGTGCCAGCAGCCCCTCCGGAGATGGGGGTAGGGGATACAATGAGCAGTTCTTC. This encodes CASSPSGDGGRGYNEQFF. The full variable domain, in which reference TRBV7-3 and TRBJ2-1 provide the parts outside the CDR3, is GAGVSQTPSNKVTEKGKYVELRCDPISGHTALYWYRQSLGQGPEFLIYFQGTGAADDSGLPNDRFFAVRPEGSVSTLKIQRTERGDSAVYLCASSPSGDGGRGYNEQFFGPGTRLTVL.